The T cell receptor beta chain under discussion was sequenced for a study of vaccination and CD4 T cells after COVID-19. Study-level information: The cells were exposed to overlapping spike peptides originating from SARS-CoV-2, HCoV-NL63, HCoV-OC43 and HCoV-229E for stimulation.

Oncomine TCR Beta short-read sequencing was applied to DNA from cultured CD4+ T cells. Each CDR3 protein is one row after TCRdb ran MiXCR on the PCR reads. Here the sample spans about 14,000 distinct CDR3 sequences, around 61% being singletons. Documented treatment: 10-day PBMC culture with coronavirus spike peptide pools or control peptides (ViraFEST assay). ViraFEST used peptide pools to expand antigen-specific T cells and subsequently sequenced their TCRs. General study points: Spike mono-reactive clones accounted for 304 of the 307 vaccine-specific clones found in convalescent patients. Convalescent patients saw a median about 85% of their reactive clones show up only after vaccination.

Turning to this clonotype: Its cognate antigen is unknown.

The CDR3 has 14 amino acids. Germline-derived CDR1 and CDR2 are DFQATT and SNEGSKA (reference sequence). V was pared by 0 bases and J by 0 bases, with 6 bases between. The clonotype comes from a human donor who had recovered from COVID-19. The source material was CD4+ T cells from blood, cultured in vitro. This chain joins TRBV20-1 and TRBJ2-4, with D unresolved. CDR3 protein: CSARDRLAKNIQYF. The CDR3 bases are TGCAGTGCTAGAGATCGGCTAGCCAAAAACATTCAGTACTTC.